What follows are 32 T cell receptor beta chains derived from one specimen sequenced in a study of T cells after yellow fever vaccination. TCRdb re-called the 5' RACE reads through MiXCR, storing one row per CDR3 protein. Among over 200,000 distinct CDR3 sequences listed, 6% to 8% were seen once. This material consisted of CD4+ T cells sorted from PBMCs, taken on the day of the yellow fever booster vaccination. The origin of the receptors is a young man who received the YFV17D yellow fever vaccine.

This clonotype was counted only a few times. CDR3 nucleotide sequence: TGCAGTGCTAGCCCAGGGGGCGGAAGCACAGATACGCAGTATTTT. This translates into CSASPGGGSTDTQYF. The chain combines TRBV20-1 with TRBJ2-3, with 8 bases lining up with TRBD1. J gave up 0 bases and V 3 bases, and 5 bases lay outside the gene matches. Germline values: CDR1 DFQATT, CDR2 SNEGSKA (reference sequence). The CDR3 consists of 15 residues.

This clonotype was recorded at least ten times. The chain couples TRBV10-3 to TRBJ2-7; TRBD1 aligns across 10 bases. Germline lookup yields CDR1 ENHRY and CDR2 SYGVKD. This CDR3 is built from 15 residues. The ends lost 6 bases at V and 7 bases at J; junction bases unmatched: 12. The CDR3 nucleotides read TGTGCCATCAGCCTAGTCCCGGGACAGGGGAGGGAGCAGTACTTC. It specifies CAISLVPGQGREQYF.

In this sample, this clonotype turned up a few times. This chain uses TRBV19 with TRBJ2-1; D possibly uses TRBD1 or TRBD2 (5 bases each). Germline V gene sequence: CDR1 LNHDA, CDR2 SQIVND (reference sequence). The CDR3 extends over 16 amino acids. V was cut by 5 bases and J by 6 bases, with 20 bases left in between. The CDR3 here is CASSAYPPGPTNEQFF. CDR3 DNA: TGTGCCAGTAGTGCCTACCCTCCGGGGCCGACCAATGAGCAGTTCTTC.

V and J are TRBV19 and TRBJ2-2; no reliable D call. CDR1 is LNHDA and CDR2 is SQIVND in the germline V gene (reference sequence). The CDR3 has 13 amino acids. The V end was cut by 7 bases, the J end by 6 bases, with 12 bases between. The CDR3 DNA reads TGTGCCAGTACCTACACCCCGTCCGGGGAGCTGTTTTTT. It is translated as CASTYTPSGELFF.

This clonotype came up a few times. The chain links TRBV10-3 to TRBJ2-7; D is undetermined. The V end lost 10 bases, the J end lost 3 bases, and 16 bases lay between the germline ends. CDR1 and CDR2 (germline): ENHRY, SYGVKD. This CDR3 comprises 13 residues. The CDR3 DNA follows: TGTGCCACGAGGATGGGCGGCAACTACGAGCAGTACTTC. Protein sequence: CATRMGGNYEQYF.

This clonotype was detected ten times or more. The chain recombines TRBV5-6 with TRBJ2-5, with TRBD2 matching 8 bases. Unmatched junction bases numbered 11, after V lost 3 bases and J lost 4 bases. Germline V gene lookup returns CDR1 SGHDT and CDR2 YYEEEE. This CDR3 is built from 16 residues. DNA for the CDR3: TGTGCCAGCAGCTGGAGAGCGGGAGATGTACGAGAGACCCAGTACTTC. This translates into CASSWRAGDVRETQYF.

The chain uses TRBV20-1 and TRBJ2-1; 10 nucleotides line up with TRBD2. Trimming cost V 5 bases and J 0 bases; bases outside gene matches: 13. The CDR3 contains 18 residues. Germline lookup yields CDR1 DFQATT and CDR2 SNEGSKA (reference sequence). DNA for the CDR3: TGCAGTGCTCCTACGGGGGGGCTAGCGGGAGCCTCCTACAATGAGCAGTTCTTC. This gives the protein CSAPTGGLAGASYNEQFF.

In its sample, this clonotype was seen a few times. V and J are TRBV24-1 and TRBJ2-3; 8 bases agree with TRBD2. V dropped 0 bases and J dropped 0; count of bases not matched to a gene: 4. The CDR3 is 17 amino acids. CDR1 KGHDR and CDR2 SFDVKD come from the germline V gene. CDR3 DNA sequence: TGTGCCACCAGTGATTTGACTAGCGGAGGCAGCACAGATACGCAGTATTTT. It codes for CATSDLTSGGSTDTQYF.

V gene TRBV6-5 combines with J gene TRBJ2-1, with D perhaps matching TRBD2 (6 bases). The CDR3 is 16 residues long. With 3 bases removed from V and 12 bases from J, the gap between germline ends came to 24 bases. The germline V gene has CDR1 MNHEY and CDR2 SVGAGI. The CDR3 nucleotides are TGTGCCAGCAGTTATTCCGGGAGTCTAGGCGGAGGTGGGCAGTTCTTC. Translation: CASSYSGSLGGGGQFF.

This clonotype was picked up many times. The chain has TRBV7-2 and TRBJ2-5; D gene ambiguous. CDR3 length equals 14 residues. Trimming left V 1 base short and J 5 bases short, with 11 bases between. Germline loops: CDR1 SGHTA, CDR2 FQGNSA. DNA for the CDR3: TGTGCCAGCAGCTTAGGTAGCCGAGCGGAGACCCAGTACTTC. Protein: CASSLGSRAETQYF.

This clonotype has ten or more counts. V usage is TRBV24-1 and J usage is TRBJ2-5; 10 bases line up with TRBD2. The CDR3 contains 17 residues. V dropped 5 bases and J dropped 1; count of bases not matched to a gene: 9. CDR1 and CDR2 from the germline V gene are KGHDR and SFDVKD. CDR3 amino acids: CATSADPRTSGQETQYF. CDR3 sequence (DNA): TGTGCCACCAGTGCGGACCCGAGGACTAGCGGCCAAGAGACCCAGTACTTC.

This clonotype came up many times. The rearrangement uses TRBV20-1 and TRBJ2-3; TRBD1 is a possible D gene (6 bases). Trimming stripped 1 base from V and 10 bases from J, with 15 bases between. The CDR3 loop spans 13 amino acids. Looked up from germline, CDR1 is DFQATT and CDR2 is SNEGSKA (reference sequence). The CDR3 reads CSARVSGAIAQYF. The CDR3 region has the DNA TGCAGTGCTAGAGTGTCAGGGGCCATAGCGCAGTATTTT.

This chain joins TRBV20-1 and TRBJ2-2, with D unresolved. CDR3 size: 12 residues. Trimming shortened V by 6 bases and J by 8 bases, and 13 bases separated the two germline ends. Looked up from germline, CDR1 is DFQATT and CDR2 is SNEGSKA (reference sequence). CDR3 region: CSARRAAGELFF. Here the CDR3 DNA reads TGCAGTGCCCGAAGGGCGGCGGGGGAGCTGTTTTTT.

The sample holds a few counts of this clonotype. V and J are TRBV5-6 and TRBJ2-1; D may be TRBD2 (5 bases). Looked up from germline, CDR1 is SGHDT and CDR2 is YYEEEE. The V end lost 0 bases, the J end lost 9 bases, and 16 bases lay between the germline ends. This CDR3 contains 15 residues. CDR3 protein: CASSLDSLVRGEQFF. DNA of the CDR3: TGTGCCAGCAGCTTGGATAGCCTCGTCCGGGGTGAGCAGTTCTTC. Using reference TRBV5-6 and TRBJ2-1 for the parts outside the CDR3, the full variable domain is DAGVTQSPTHLIKTRGQQVTLRCSPKSGHDTVSWYQQALGQGPQFIFQYYEEEERQRGNFPDRFSGHQFPNYSSELNVNALLLGDSALYLCASSLDSLVRGEQFFGPGTRLTVL.

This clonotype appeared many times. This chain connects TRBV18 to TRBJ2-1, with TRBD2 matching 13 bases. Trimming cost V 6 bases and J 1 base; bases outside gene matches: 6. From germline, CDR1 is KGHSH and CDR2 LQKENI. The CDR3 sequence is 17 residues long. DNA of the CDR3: TGTGCCAGCTCGCGTGGACTAGCGGGAGTGTCCTACAATGAGCAGTTCTTC. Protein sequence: CASSRGLAGVSYNEQFF.

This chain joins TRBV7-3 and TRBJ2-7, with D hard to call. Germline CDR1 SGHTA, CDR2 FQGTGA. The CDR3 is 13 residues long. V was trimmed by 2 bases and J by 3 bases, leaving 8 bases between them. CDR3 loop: CASSLLFNYEQYF. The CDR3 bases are TGTGCCAGCAGCTTACTATTCAACTACGAGCAGTACTTC. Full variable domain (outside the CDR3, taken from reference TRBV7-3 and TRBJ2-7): GAGVSQTPSNKVTEKGKYVELRCDPISGHTALYWYRQSLGQGPEFLIYFQGTGAADDSGLPNDRFFAVRPEGSVSTLKIQRTERGDSAVYLCASSLLFNYEQYFGPGTRLTVT.

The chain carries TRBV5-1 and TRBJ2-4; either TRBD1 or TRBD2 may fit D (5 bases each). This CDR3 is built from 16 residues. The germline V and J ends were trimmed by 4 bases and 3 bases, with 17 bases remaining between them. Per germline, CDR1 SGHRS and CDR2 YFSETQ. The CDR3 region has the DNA TGCGCCAGCAGCGGGACCGCCACCACGGGCAAAAACATTCAGTACTTC. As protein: CASSGTATTGKNIQYF.

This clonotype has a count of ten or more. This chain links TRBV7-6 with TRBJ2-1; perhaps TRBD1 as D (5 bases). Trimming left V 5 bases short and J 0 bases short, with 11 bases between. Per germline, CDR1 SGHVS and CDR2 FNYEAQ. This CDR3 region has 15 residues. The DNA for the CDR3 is TGTGCCAGCAGCCCCAGGGCGAGCTCCTACAATGAGCAGTTCTTC. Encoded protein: CASSPRASSYNEQFF. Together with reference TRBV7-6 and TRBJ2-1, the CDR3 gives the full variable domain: GAGVSQSPRYKVTKRGQDVALRCDPISGHVSLYWYRQALGQGPEFLTYFNYEAQQDKSGLPNDRFSAERPEGSISTLTIQRTEQRDSAMYRCASSPRASSYNEQFFGPGTRLTVL.

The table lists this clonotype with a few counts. The CDR3 here is CASGQGNEQFF. CDR3 DNA sequence: TGTGCCTCGGGTCAGGGGAATGAGCAGTTCTTC. The chain uses TRBV6-5 and TRBJ2-1; tentatively, D is TRBD1 (6 bases). This CDR3 region has 11 residues. CDR1 MNHEY and CDR2 SVGAGI come from the germline V gene. The V end was cut by 11 bases, the J end by 7 bases, with 12 bases between.

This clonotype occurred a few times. The CDR3 DNA reads TGTGCCAGCAGCTCGGCCGTCCTAGAGACCCAGTACTTC. Its protein product is CASSSAVLETQYF. The chain couples TRBV5-6 to TRBJ2-5; the D is unclear. The CDR3 contains 13 residues. The ends were cut back, 3 bases at V and 4 bases at J, with 10 bases in the middle. Looked up from germline, CDR1 is SGHDT and CDR2 is YYEEEE.

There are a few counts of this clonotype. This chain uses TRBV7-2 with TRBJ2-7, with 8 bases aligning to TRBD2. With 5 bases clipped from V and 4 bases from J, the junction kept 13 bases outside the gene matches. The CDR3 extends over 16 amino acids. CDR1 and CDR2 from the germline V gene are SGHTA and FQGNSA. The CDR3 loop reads CASSPEGAGERYEQYF. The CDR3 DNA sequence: TGTGCCAGCAGCCCCGAGGGAGCGGGAGAGCGTTACGAGCAGTACTTC.

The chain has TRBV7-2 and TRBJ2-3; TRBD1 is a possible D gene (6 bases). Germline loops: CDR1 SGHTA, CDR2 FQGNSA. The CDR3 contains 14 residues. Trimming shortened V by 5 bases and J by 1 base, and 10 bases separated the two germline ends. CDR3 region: CASSKGVRTDTQYF. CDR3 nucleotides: TGTGCCAGCAGCAAGGGGGTACGCACAGATACGCAGTATTTT.

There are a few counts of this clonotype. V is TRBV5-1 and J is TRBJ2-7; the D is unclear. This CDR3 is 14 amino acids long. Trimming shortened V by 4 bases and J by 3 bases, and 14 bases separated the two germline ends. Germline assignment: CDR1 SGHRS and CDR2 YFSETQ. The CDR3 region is CASSPPEGLYEQYF. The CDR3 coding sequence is TGCGCCAGCAGCCCCCCTGAAGGGCTCTACGAGCAGTACTTC.

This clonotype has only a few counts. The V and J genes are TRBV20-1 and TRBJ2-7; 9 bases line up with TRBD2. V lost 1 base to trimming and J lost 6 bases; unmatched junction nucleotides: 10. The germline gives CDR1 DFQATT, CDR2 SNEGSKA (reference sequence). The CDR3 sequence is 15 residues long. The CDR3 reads CSARVSAGGVGEQYF. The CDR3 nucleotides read TGCAGTGCTAGAGTTTCAGCGGGAGGCGTAGGCGAGCAGTACTTC.

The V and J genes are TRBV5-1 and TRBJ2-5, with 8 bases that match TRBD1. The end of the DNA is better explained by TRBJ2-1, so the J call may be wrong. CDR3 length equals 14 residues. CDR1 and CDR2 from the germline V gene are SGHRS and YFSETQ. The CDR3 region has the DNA TGCGCCAGCAGCCAGGGGGCGGGACAAGAGACCCAGTTCTTC. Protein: CASSQGAGQETQFF.

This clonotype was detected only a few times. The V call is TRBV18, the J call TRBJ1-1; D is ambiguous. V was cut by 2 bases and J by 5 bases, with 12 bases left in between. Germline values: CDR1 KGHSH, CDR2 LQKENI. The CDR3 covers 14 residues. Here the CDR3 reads CASSPKEGQTEAFF. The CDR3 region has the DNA TGTGCCAGCTCACCAAAAGAGGGTCAAACTGAAGCTTTCTTT.

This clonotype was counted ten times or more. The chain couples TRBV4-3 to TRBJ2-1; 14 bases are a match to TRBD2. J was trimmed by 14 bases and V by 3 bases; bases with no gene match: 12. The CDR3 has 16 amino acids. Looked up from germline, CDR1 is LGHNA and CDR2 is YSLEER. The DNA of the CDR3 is TGCGCCAGCAGCCAGTCCGGGACTAGCGGGAGTGGAGGGAAGTTCTTC. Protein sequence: CASSQSGTSGSGGKFF.

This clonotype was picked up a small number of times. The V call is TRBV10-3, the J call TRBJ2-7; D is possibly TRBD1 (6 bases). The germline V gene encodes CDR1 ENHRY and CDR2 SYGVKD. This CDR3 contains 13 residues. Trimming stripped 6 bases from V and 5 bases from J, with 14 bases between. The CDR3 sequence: CAIRGRGHDEQYF. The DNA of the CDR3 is TGTGCCATCAGGGGCAGGGGCCACGACGAGCAGTACTTC.

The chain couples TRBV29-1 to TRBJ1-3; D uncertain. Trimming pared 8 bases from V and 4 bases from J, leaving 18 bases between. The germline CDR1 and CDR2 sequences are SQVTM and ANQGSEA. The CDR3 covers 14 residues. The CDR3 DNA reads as TGCAGCATTTGGCTCCTGGATTCAGGAAACACCATATATTTT. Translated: CSIWLLDSGNTIYF.

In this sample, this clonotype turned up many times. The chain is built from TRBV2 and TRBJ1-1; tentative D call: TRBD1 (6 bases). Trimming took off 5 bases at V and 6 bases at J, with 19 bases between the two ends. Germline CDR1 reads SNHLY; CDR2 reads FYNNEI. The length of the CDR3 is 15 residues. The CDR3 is CASSLQGLGFSEAFF. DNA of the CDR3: TGTGCCAGCAGTCTTCAGGGGCTTGGTTTTTCTGAAGCTTTCTTT.

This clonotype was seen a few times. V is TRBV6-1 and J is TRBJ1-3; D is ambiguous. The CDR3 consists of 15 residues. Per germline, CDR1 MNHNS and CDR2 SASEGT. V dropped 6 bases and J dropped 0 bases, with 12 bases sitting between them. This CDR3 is CASSWPSSSGNTIYF. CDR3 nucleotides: TGTGCCAGCAGCTGGCCATCCAGCTCTGGAAACACCATATATTTT.

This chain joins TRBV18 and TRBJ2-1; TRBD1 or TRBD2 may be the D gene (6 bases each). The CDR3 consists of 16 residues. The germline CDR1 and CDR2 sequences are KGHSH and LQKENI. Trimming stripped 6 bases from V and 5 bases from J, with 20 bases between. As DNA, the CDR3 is TGTGCCAGCTCCCGGGGGCCCGGTAGGGGCAACAATGAGCAGTTCTTC. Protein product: CASSRGPGRGNNEQFF.